The 21 T cell receptor beta chains given below trace back to one sample, sequenced in a study of OX40 agonist ivuxolimab in advanced cancers. Sequencing was performed with immunoSEQ multiplex PCR; in TCRdb, only in-frame clones are kept and a portion is missing. The repertoire holds approximately 54,000 clones, with under 95% as singletons. Sequencing used CD4+ or CD8+ T cells sorted from blood, obtained in a trial of the OX40 agonist ivuxolimab. Every receptor here comes from an adult with an advanced solid tumor such as melanoma, head and neck, liver or kidney cancer.

V is TRBV5-5 and J is TRBJ2-7, with 7 positions matching TRBD1. The germline gives CDR1 SGHKS, CDR2 YYEKEE (reference sequence). The CDR3 length is 14 residues. Germline trimming cut 0 bases from V and 2 bases from J; bases unmatched to any gene: 2. CDR3 bases: TGTGCCAGCAGCTTGGCACAGGGGACCTACGAGCAGTACTTC. Translation: CASSLAQGTYEQYF.

J is TRBJ1-1 and V is TRBV15; 7 nucleotides align to TRBD1. CDR3 length: 14 amino acids. In germline, CDR1 is LNHNV, CDR2 YYDKDF (reference sequence). Germline trimming cut 3 bases from V and 4 bases from J; bases unmatched to any gene: 5. Here the CDR3 reads CATSRDTGVTEAFF. CDR3 sequence (DNA): TGTGCCACCAGCAGGGATACAGGGGTCACTGAAGCTTTCTTT.

The chain is built from TRBV6-5 and TRBJ2-7; weak D call: TRBD1 (6 bases). Deletions cut 2 bases from V and 6 bases from J, with 14 bases between. Germline V gene sequence: CDR1 MNHEY, CDR2 SVGAGI. The CDR3 covers 14 residues. The CDR3 DNA reads as TGTGCCAGCAGTTACGCTCCAACAGGGCTCGAGCAGTACTTC. Residues: CASSYAPTGLEQYF.

The chain carries TRBV6-5 and TRBJ2-7; D unresolved. Germline V gene sequence: CDR1 MNHEY, CDR2 SVGAGI. This CDR3 has 13 amino acids. The germline V and J ends were trimmed by 0 bases and 3 bases, with 6 bases remaining between them. The chain's CDR3 is CASSYSIGYEQYF. In DNA, the CDR3 is TGTGCCAGCAGTTACTCGATTGGCTACGAGCAGTACTTC.

The chain carries TRBV7-8 and TRBJ1-3, with a tentative D call TRBD1 (6 bases). The CDR3 has 18 residues. CDR1 and CDR2 (germline): SGHVS, FQNEAQ. V lost 1 base and J 2 bases, leaving 18 bases between the germline ends. Here the CDR3 reads CASSLEGGGEAPGNTIYF. The CDR3, as DNA: TGTGCCAGCAGCTTAGAGGGGGGCGGCGAGGCCCCTGGAAACACCATATATTTT.

The rearrangement joins TRBV27 to TRBJ2-1; D may be TRBD1 or TRBD2 (5 bases each). The length of the CDR3 is 17 residues. From germline, CDR1 is MNHEY and CDR2 SMNVEV (reference sequence). V was clipped by 7 bases and J by 8 bases, with 27 bases between them. The CDR3 spells CASKLTPGPSLWHEQFF. The CDR3 bases are TGTGCCAGCAAACTCACTCCGGGACCCTCTCTTTGGCATGAGCAGTTCTTC.

The chain employs TRBV4-1 and TRBJ1-4, with TRBD1 as a possible D gene (5 bases). V was shortened by 4 bases and J by 7 bases, with 19 bases between the two germline ends. Germline V gene lookup returns CDR1 MGHRA and CDR2 YSYEKL. The CDR3 loop spans 16 amino acids. CDR3 coding DNA: TGCGCCAGCAGCCTTCAACAATGGGGGTCTGGTGAAAAACTGTTTTTT. This sequence encodes CASSLQQWGSGEKLFF.

CDR3 amino acids: CASSYDDSREAFF. In DNA form, the CDR3 reads TGTGCCAGCAGCTATGACGACAGCCGTGAAGCTTTCTTT. The gene calls are TRBV7-8 and TRBJ1-1, with D perhaps matching TRBD1 (5 bases). The CDR3 runs 13 residues. CDR1 and CDR2 from the germline V gene are SGHVS and FQNEAQ. Between the trimmed V and J ends, which lost 4 bases and 7 bases, there was a span of 13 bases.

The CDR3 region has the DNA TGTGCCAGCACCTCCTTGACTTCAGGGGACGAGCAGTACTTC. It encodes CASTSLTSGDEQYF. This chain links TRBV5-5 with TRBJ2-7; possibly TRBD1 for D (6 bases). The germline V gene encodes CDR1 SGHKS and CDR2 YYEKEE (reference sequence). The V gene lost 6 bases and the J gene lost 5 bases, with 18 bases spanning the gap. The CDR3 runs 14 residues.

The rearrangement links TRBV6-5 to TRBJ1-1, with TRBD1 matching over 8 bases. The CDR3 contains 16 residues. J gave up 0 bases and V 0 bases, and 3 bases lay outside the gene matches. Germline V CDR1 and CDR2: MNHEY, SVGAGI. This chain's CDR3 is CASSYSQGAMNTEAFF. As DNA, the CDR3 is TGTGCCAGCAGTTACTCCCAGGGGGCAATGAACACTGAAGCTTTCTTT.

The chain is built from TRBV6-5 and TRBJ2-2; 7 nucleotides match TRBD1. CDR1 and CDR2 (germline): MNHEY, SVGAGI. V dropped 6 bases and J dropped 4; count of bases not matched to a gene: 2. The CDR3 runs 13 residues. The CDR3: CASRYRGTGELFF. CDR3 bases: TGTGCCAGCAGATACAGGGGCACCGGGGAGCTGTTTTTT.

The chain carries TRBV4-1 and TRBJ2-6; D is unclear. The CDR3 length is 15 residues. V lost 1 base to trimming and J lost 0 bases, with 4 bases between them. Germline lookup yields CDR1 MGHRA and CDR2 YSYEKL. Written as DNA, the CDR3 is TGCGCCAGCAGCCAAGGTCCCTCTGGGGCCAACGTCCTGACTTTC. Translating gives CASSQGPSGANVLTF.

The chain employs TRBV15 and TRBJ2-1; D gene ambiguous. This CDR3 is built from 17 residues. The germline V gene has CDR1 LNHNV and CDR2 YYDKDF (reference sequence). The V end was cut by 0 bases, the J end by 4 bases, with 16 bases between. This CDR3 reads CATSRDWFGLVYNEQFF. Written as DNA, the CDR3 is TGTGCCACCAGCAGAGATTGGTTTGGGCTCGTGTACAATGAGCAGTTCTTC.

The chain joins TRBV7-9 to TRBJ2-7, with D perhaps matching TRBD2 (5 bases). Germline-derived CDR1 and CDR2 are SEHNR and FQNEAQ (reference sequence). The CDR3 extends over 15 amino acids. Trimming removed 4 bases from V and 2 bases from J, with 15 bases in between. The CDR3 sequence: CASSSPGNYAYEQYF. In DNA form, the CDR3 reads TGTGCCAGCAGCTCCCCGGGGAACTACGCCTACGAGCAGTACTTC.

The V call is TRBV7-6, the J call TRBJ2-7; D call uncertain. This CDR3 region has 12 residues. V lost 5 bases and J 7 bases, leaving 12 bases between the germline ends. Per the germline V gene, CDR1 is SGHVS and CDR2 is FNYEAQ. The CDR3: CASSPDLKEQYF. DNA of the CDR3: TGTGCCAGCAGCCCAGACCTGAAGGAGCAGTACTTC.

This clone was counted once. This sequence joins TRBV7-9 and TRBJ1-2; TRBD1 matches 8 bases. Per the germline V gene, CDR1 is SEHNR and CDR2 is FQNEAQ (reference sequence). The CDR3 spans 13 residues. Trimming took 4 bases from V and 6 from J; bases not matched to a gene: 4. The CDR3 nucleotides read TGTGCCAGCAGCTCGGACAGGGCCCATGGCTACACCTTC. It translates to CASSSDRAHGYTF. Together with reference TRBV7-9 and TRBJ1-2, the CDR3 gives the full variable domain: DTGVSQNPRHKITKRGQNVTFRCDPISEHNRLYWYRQTLGQGPEFLTYFQNEAQLEKSRLLSDRFSAERPKGSFSTLEIQRTEQGDSAMYLCASSSDRAHGYTFGSGTRLTVV.

The V and J genes are TRBV7-9 and TRBJ2-7, with D possibly TRBD1 on 6 matching bases. The length of the CDR3 is 14 residues. The germline gives CDR1 SEHNR, CDR2 FQNEAQ (reference sequence). Trimming shortened V by 5 bases and J by 3 bases, and 14 bases separated the two germline ends. The DNA for the CDR3 is TGTGCCAGCAGCCAATCAGGGGTGGTCTACGAGCAGTACTTC. Its protein is CASSQSGVVYEQYF.

The chain links TRBV6-4 to TRBJ2-3; D is undetermined. V lost 2 bases to trimming and J lost 5 bases, with 11 bases between them. The CDR3 extends over 14 amino acids. Germline V gene sequence: CDR1 MRHNA, CDR2 SNTAGT. CDR3 residues: CASSDGLAGDTQYF. The CDR3 DNA reads as TGTGCCAGCAGTGACGGTTTAGCCGGAGATACGCAGTATTTT.

The chain is built from TRBV9 and TRBJ1-4; weak D call: TRBD1 (5 bases). Germline assignment: CDR1 SGDLS and CDR2 YYNGEE. V was trimmed by 4 bases and J by 8 bases, leaving 18 bases between them. There are 15 residues in the CDR3. The CDR3 region has the DNA TGTGCCAGCAGCCCAGGGACCCACGGGAGGGAAAAACTGTTTTTT. Translating gives CASSPGTHGREKLFF.

The rearrangement uses TRBV28 and TRBJ1-2, with 9 bases that match TRBD1. Germline CDR1 reads MDHEN; CDR2 reads SYDVKM. The CDR3 contains 13 residues. V lost 9 bases to trimming and J lost 3 bases; unmatched junction nucleotides: 5. DNA for the CDR3: TGTGCCAGTACGGACAGGGGCTACTATGGCTACACCTTC. This translates into CASTDRGYYGYTF.

The V gene is TRBV27, the J gene TRBJ1-5; 9 bases are a match to TRBD1. J lost 1 base, V lost 7 bases, and 5 bases had no gene match. This CDR3 comprises 15 residues. Germline V gene lookup returns CDR1 MNHEY and CDR2 SMNVEV (reference sequence). The CDR3 region is CASKTGTGSNQPQHF. The CDR3 DNA reads as TGTGCCAGCAAAACGGGGACAGGGAGCAATCAGCCCCAGCATTTT.